Listed below are T cell receptor beta chains from one sample, sequenced in a study of post-analysis software for immune sequencing data. In TCRdb, the PCR reads were re-called with MiXCR into one record per CDR3 protein. The table records roughly 870,000 distinct CDR3 sequences, 53% of them present only once. Sample: blood. The receptors shown here come from a girl aged 5-17 years with multiple sclerosis. Both conserved end residues are part of each CDR3. The order of the fields is V gene, J gene, D gene, clone size, CDR3 protein, CDR3 DNA. D genes are given only for firm matches. Size tells how often a clone was seen (once, few, many) or the class of an expanded clone, and some rows leave it out.

TRBV5-1,TRBJ2-1,TRBD2,.,CASSLGTAGDYNEQFF,TGCGCCAGCAGCTTGGGGACAGCGGGAGATTACAATGAGCAGTTCTTC
TRBV20-1,TRBJ2-3,TRBD2,.,CSAARGGVLDTQYF,TGCAGTGCTGCCCGCGGGGGGGTCTTAGATACGCAGTATTTT
TRBV20-1,TRBJ2-1,TRBD2,.,CSARSGGADNEQFF,TGCAGTGCTAGGAGCGGGGGGGCGGACAATGAGCAGTTCTTC
TRBV12-3/TRBV12-4,TRBJ1-5,TRBD1,.,CASGTGYNQPQHF,TGTGCCAGTGGGACAGGGTACAATCAGCCCCAGCATTTT
TRBV11-2,TRBJ1-1,.,.,CASSLDIGDTEAFF,TGTGCCAGCAGCTTAGACATCGGGGACACTGAAGCTTTCTTT
TRBV7-9,TRBJ2-4,.,.,CASSSLAAVDKNIQYF,TGTGCCAGCAGCAGCCTGGCGGCGGTAGACAAAAACATTCAGTACTTC
TRBV5-1,TRBJ2-5,.,few,CASSIGELKAQYF,TGCGCCAGCAGCATTGGAGAACTGAAGGCCCAGTACTTC
TRBV11-2,TRBJ2-2,.,.,CASGRGSNTGELFF,TGTGCCAGCGGTAGGGGGTCGAACACCGGGGAGCTGTTTTTT
TRBV3-1,TRBJ1-4,TRBD1,.,CASSQDPRTGEMNEKLFF,TGTGCCAGCAGCCAAGATCCTCGGACAGGGGAGATGAATGAAAAACTGTTTTTT
TRBV24-1,TRBJ2-3,.,.,CATSVRGTSTDTQYF,TGTGCCACCAGTGTGCGGGGTACTAGCACAGATACGCAGTATTTT
TRBV29-1,TRBJ2-7,.,.,CSVEATDSYEQYF,TGCAGCGTTGAAGCTACAGACTCCTACGAGCAGTACTTC